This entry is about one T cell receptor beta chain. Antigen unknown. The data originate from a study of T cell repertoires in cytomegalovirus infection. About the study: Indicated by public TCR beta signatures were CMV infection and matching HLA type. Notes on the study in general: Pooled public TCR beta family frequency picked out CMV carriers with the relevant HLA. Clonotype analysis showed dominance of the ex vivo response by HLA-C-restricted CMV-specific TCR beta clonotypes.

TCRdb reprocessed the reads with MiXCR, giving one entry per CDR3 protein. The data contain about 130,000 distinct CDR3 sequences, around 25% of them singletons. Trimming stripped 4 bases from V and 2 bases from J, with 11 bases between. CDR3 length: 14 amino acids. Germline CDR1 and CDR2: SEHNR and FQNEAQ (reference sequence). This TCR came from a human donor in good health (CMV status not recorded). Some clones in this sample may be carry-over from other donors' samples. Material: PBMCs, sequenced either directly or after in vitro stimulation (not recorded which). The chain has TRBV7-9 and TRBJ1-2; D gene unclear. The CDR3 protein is CASSSLVVNYGYTF. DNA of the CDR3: TGTGCCAGCAGCTCTCTCGTAGTAAACTATGGCTACACCTTC. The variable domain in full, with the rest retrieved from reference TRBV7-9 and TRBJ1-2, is DTGVSQNPRHKITKRGQNVTFRCDPISEHNRLYWYRQTLGQGPEFLTYFQNEAQLEKSRLLSDRFSAERPKGSFSTLEIQRTEQGDSAMYLCASSSLVVNYGYTFGSGTRLTVV.